The clone carrying this T cell receptor (beta chain) was observed a handful of times. What it recognizes is unknown. These data come from a study of regulatory T cells in long-lasting Graves disease. Study as a whole: Graves' disease counted as persistent after over 5 years of antithyroid drugs with positive TSH receptor antibodies.

Trimming took off 4 bases at V and 1 base at J, with 8 bases between the two ends. The CDR3 runs to 14 residues. Building of the TCR beta libraries involved iRepertoire HTBI primers and Arm-PCR of CDR3 regions. TCRdb recomputed calls from the multiplex PCR reads with MiXCR, one row per CDR3 protein. The sample carries 450,000 or so distinct CDR3 sequences, under 25% recorded once. Study-wide findings and caveats: Shared public clonotypes totalled about 2,600 in persistent patients, compared with some 920 in new patients. There was favoring of TRBV28, TRBJ1-2 and TRBJ2-5 in persistent disease. Peripheral blood was the sole material, not thyroid tissue.

Time point meaning: persistent/refractory GD, antithyroid drugs over 5 years with positive TRAb. Isolated PBMC RNA provided the starting material for the TCR library. The gene calls are TRBV12-3 or TRBV12-4 and TRBJ1-5; D ambiguous. This receptor was identified in a female donor with Graves disease. The sample in question was peripheral blood mononuclear cells (PBMCs), obtained when the disease was refractory, from a patient treated with antithyroid drugs. The CDR3 region is CASSSRVSNQPQHF. The CDR3 nucleotides read TGTGCCAGCAGTTCTAGGGTAAGCAATCAGCCCCAGCATTTT.